This TCR beta chain is drawn from a study of blood T cell repertoires in COVID-19. On the study more broadly: Collection of acute and convalescent COVID-19 samples took place in the United States, Italy and Spain.

TCRdb's table, derived via immunoSEQ multiplex PCR, lists solely in-frame clones and lacks some. The sample has roughly 54,000 clones, around nine tenths seen once. V shed 4 bases and J shed 4 bases, with 10 bases lying between them. Germline CDR1 reads MNHNY; CDR2 reads SVGAGI (reference sequence). The CDR3 contains 13 residues. The rearrangement joins TRBV6-6 to TRBJ1-1; D is undetermined. The origin of this receptor is a woman aged 55 to 70 with COVID-19, enrolled during active disease. Sequenced material: peripheral blood. The CDR3 DNA follows: TGTGCCAGCAGTTGGTCGGGTAGCACTGAAGCTTTCTTT. Amino acid sequence: CASSWSGSTEAFF.